These 30 T cell receptor beta chains originate from one sample sequenced in a study of beta chain features in type 1 diabetes. All of the isolated RNA was reverse transcribed, so expressed TCRB transcripts were sequenced. Clones were read by immunoSEQ multiplex PCR, and TCRdb kept only the in-frame ones, dropping some. The table has hundreds of thousands of clones, over 11% seen once. Their recognized antigens are unknown. Study-level results: All four CD4+ subsets from Type 1 diabetes patients carried moderately but significantly shorter TCRB CDR3s.

The sample was naive CD4+ T cells from blood. The receptors shown here come from a man aged 18 to 29 with type 1 diabetes.

This clone was detected a few times. The gene calls are TRBV30 and TRBJ1-2, with D hard to call. The V end lost 4 bases, the J end lost 3 bases, and 12 bases lay between the germline ends. Germline CDR1 is GTSNPN and CDR2 is SVGIG (reference sequence). The CDR3 totals 13 residues. CDR3 region: CAWNYGNHYGYTF. CDR3 DNA sequence: TGTGCCTGGAATTACGGGAACCACTATGGCTACACCTTC.

This clone occurred a few times. The gene calls are TRBV4-3 and TRBJ1-6, with TRBD1 as a possible D gene (5 bases). V gave up 0 bases and J gave up 9 bases, with 21 bases separating them. This CDR3 comprises 18 residues. The germline V gene has CDR1 LGHNA and CDR2 YSLEER. CDR3 coding DNA: TGCGCCAGCAGCCAAGATCGCGCTGGGACTCCCGGTGGTTCACCCCTCCACTTT. Translating gives CASSQDRAGTPGGSPLHF.

A few counts support this clone. The DNA for the CDR3 is TGCAGCGTTGAAGAGCGGGGGATCTCCTACGAGCAGTACTTC. It yields the protein CSVEERGISYEQYF. This chain links TRBV29-1 with TRBJ2-5; 7 bases agree with TRBD2. The J call may not be correct, given that the DNA end is closer to TRBJ2-7. Germline V lookup: CDR1 SQVTM, CDR2 ANQGSEA. This CDR3 is built from 14 residues.

This clone was seen a handful of times. This chain links TRBV7-2 with TRBJ2-5; 10 bases are shared with TRBD1. CDR1 is SGHTA and CDR2 is FQGNSA in the germline V gene. The CDR3 has 15 amino acids. V trimming: 3 bases; J trimming: 5 bases; junction bases outside the gene matches: 6. The CDR3 is CASSLSGQGGETQYF. As DNA, the CDR3 is TGTGCCAGCAGCTTGTCCGGACAGGGGGGCGAGACCCAGTACTTC.

This clone was found a few times. The chain has TRBV19 and TRBJ2-1, with a possible D match to TRBD1 (6 bases). Between the trimmed V and J ends, which lost 6 bases and 1 base, there was a span of 13 bases. This CDR3 is built from 15 residues. Germline lookup yields CDR1 LNHDA and CDR2 SQIVND (reference sequence). In DNA, the CDR3 is TGTGCCAGTAGGCTAACAGGGATGTCCTACAATGAGCAGTTCTTC. Its translation: CASRLTGMSYNEQFF.

In DNA form, the CDR3 reads TGTGCCAGCTCACCACTCAGGGGCCCCGCCGATGAGCAGTTCTTC. Translating gives CASSPLRGPADEQFF. The chain recombines TRBV18 with TRBJ2-1, with D maybe TRBD1 (6 bases). The CDR3 is 15 amino acids. Germline values: CDR1 KGHSH, CDR2 LQKENI. The V gene lost 1 base and the J gene lost 8 bases, with 15 bases spanning the gap.

This clone was counted only a few times. The chain is built from TRBV2 and TRBJ2-7; either TRBD1 or TRBD2 may fit D (6 bases each). V lost 6 bases and J 5 bases, leaving 17 bases between the germline ends. This CDR3 is 14 amino acids long. Germline loops: CDR1 SNHLY, CDR2 FYNNEI. CDR3 residues: CASSGGRGFHEQYF. CDR3 nucleotide sequence: TGTGCCAGCAGCGGGGGCAGGGGATTCCACGAGCAGTACTTC.

The genes are TRBV29-1 and TRBJ1-3, with D tentatively TRBD1 (5 bases). Germline V gene data show CDR1 as SQVTM and CDR2 as ANQGSEA. This CDR3 is built from 13 residues. Trimming removed 4 bases at V and 7 bases at J, with 14 bases between. The CDR3 nucleotides read TGCAGCGTTGGGGTGGGGGAGTTGAACACCATATATTTT. It encodes CSVGVGELNTIYF.

This clone has a handful of counts. V gene TRBV13 combines with J gene TRBJ2-1; no reliable D call. Per the germline V gene, CDR1 is PRHDT and CDR2 is FYEKMQ (reference sequence). V lost 5 bases and J 6 bases, leaving 11 bases between the germline ends. CDR3 length equals 13 residues. The CDR3 nucleotides are TGTGCCAGCAGCCTTCGGTCTGGCAATGAGCAGTTCTTC. This sequence encodes CASSLRSGNEQFF.

J is TRBJ1-2 and V is TRBV30; 11 bases line up with TRBD1. J gave up 2 bases and V 5 bases, and 7 bases lay outside the gene matches. Germline V lookup: CDR1 GTSNPN, CDR2 SVGIG (reference sequence). The CDR3 runs to 15 residues. CDR3 sequence reads: CAWGRGTGGNYGYTF. In DNA, the CDR3 is TGTGCCTGGGGAAGAGGGACAGGGGGAAACTATGGCTACACCTTC.

This clone has just a few counts. The chain employs TRBV5-1 and TRBJ2-7, with 13 bases matching TRBD2. Germline values: CDR1 SGHRS, CDR2 YFSETQ. The CDR3 runs 15 residues. Germline trimming cut 0 bases from V and 6 bases from J; bases unmatched to any gene: 3. The CDR3 region has the DNA TGCGCCAGCAGCTTGGTACTAGCGGGAGGGCGCGAGCAGTACTTC. This encodes CASSLVLAGGREQYF.

V usage is TRBV30 and J usage is TRBJ2-5; D tentatively reads TRBD1 or TRBD2 (6 bases each). The germline V gene encodes CDR1 GTSNPN and CDR2 SVGIG (reference sequence). The length of the CDR3 is 12 residues. Trimming removed 4 bases at V and 4 bases at J, with 10 bases between. The CDR3 here is CAWKEGVETQYF. The CDR3 DNA follows: TGTGCCTGGAAGGAGGGGGTAGAGACCCAGTACTTC.

This clone has a single count. J is TRBJ2-5 and V is TRBV7-2, with D perhaps matching TRBD1 (5 bases). From germline, CDR1 is SGHTA and CDR2 FQGNSA. The CDR3 consists of 15 residues. Trimming cost V 8 bases and J 0 bases, with 16 bases left between them. CDR3 sequence (DNA): TGTGCCAGCGAAACAGGCCAATGGTACCAAGAGACCCAGTACTTC. Amino acids: CASETGQWYQETQYF.

This clone was seen a handful of times. This rearrangement joins TRBV10-3 to TRBJ2-2; no firm D call. This CDR3 contains 14 residues. Germline loops: CDR1 ENHRY, CDR2 SYGVKD. Between the trimmed V and J ends, which lost 0 bases and 7 bases, there was a span of 9 bases. This CDR3 reads CAISESVGRGELFF. The DNA of the CDR3 is TGTGCCATCAGTGAGTCGGTAGGCCGCGGGGAGCTGTTTTTT.

The chain couples TRBV27 to TRBJ2-1; 10 bases fit TRBD1. Germline lookup yields CDR1 MNHEY and CDR2 SMNVEV (reference sequence). Trimming cost V 9 bases and J 4 bases; bases outside gene matches: 9. This CDR3 is 15 amino acids long. The CDR3: CASSSPGQGYNEQFF. CDR3 bases: TGTGCCAGTTCTTCGCCGGGACAGGGGTACAATGAGCAGTTCTTC.

V gene TRBV29-1 combines with J gene TRBJ2-5; TRBD2 aligns across 11 bases. CDR1 SQVTM and CDR2 ANQGSEA come from the germline V gene. After removal of 7 bases from V and 4 bases from J, the junction contained 5 bases not matched to a gene. The CDR3 runs to 13 residues. The CDR3 loop reads CSGSGGASETQYF. The CDR3 region has the DNA TGCAGCGGTAGCGGGGGGGCGTCAGAGACCCAGTACTTC.

The gene calls are TRBV10-3 and TRBJ2-6; D possibly uses TRBD1 or TRBD2 (5 bases each). The germline V gene encodes CDR1 ENHRY and CDR2 SYGVKD. The CDR3 has 14 residues. Trimming stripped 7 bases from V and 4 bases from J, with 11 bases between. The CDR3 region has the DNA TGTGCCATCACCCCGGGGACCGGGGCCAACGTCCTGACTTTC. Translated, it gives CAITPGTGANVLTF.

The chain uses TRBV29-1 and TRBJ2-2; D may correspond to TRBD1 or TRBD2 (5 bases each). This CDR3 has 13 amino acids. Looked up from germline, CDR1 is SQVTM and CDR2 is ANQGSEA. The germline V and J ends were trimmed by 5 bases and 6 bases, with 13 bases remaining between them. The CDR3 here is CSVRTGGSGELFF. For the CDR3, the DNA is TGCAGCGTTCGAACAGGAGGATCCGGGGAGCTGTTTTTT.

The CDR3 DNA sequence: TGTGCCTGGAAAGACAACCAAGAGACCCAGTACTTC. Protein sequence: CAWKDNQETQYF. This sequence joins TRBV30 and TRBJ2-5; D gene uncertain. The CDR3 extends over 12 amino acids. The germline V and J ends were trimmed by 4 bases and 0 bases, with 6 bases remaining between them. Germline lookup yields CDR1 GTSNPN and CDR2 SVGIG (reference sequence).

The table lists this clone with a few counts. The gene calls are TRBV19 and TRBJ2-7; D remains unclear. V was clipped by 5 bases and J by 7 bases, with 24 bases between them. There are 16 residues in the CDR3. The germline CDR1 and CDR2 sequences are LNHDA and SQIVND (reference sequence). In DNA form, the CDR3 reads TGTGCCAGTAGTCCGCGGAGAACTGGAACATTTAGGGAGCAGTACTTC. It specifies CASSPRRTGTFREQYF. The variable domain in full, completed from reference TRBV19 and TRBJ2-7, reads DGGITQSPKYLFRKEGQNVTLSCEQNLNHDAMYWYRQDPGQGLRLIYYSQIVNDFQKGDIAEGYSVSREKKESFPLTVTSAQKNPTAFYLCASSPRRTGTFREQYFGPGTRLTVT.

In its sample, this clone was seen a few times. The chain links TRBV5-4 to TRBJ1-2; 8 nucleotides agree with TRBD1. CDR1 and CDR2 (germline): SGHNT, YYREEE (reference sequence). The V gene end was trimmed by 3 bases and the J gene end by 8 bases; junction bases not matched to a gene: 12. The CDR3 is 15 residues long. The CDR3 sequence: CASSWTLEGTGGYTF. CDR3 sequence (DNA): TGTGCCAGCAGCTGGACGTTAGAGGGGACAGGCGGCTACACCTTC.

In this sample, this clone turned up a few times. The same CDR3 is also encoded by other DNA sequences in this sample. The chain recombines TRBV30 with TRBJ1-2; TRBD1 is a possible D gene (6 bases). The CDR3 consists of 12 residues. Germline CDR1 GTSNPN, CDR2 SVGIG (reference sequence). Trimming stripped 2 bases from V and 2 bases from J, with 6 bases between. The CDR3 DNA sequence: TGTGCCTGGAGTAGGGGGAACTATGGCTACACCTTC. This encodes CAWSRGNYGYTF.

This clone turned up a few times. The chain links TRBV5-4 to TRBJ2-1; the match to TRBD2 covers 11 bases. The CDR3 extends over 17 amino acids. Per germline, CDR1 SGHNT and CDR2 YYREEE (reference sequence). J gave up 7 bases and V 3 bases, and 12 bases lay outside the gene matches. The CDR3, as DNA: TGTGCCAGCAGCTCCCGTCTAGCGGGAGGTGGAAAAAATGAGCAGTTCTTC. Protein: CASSSRLAGGGKNEQFF.

With respect to this clone: At one of its ends the junction is not consistent with the germline gene, which may arise from a read error. The chain combines TRBV7-7 with TRBJ2-3; TRBD2 agrees at 8 bases. The germline V gene has CDR1 SSHAT and CDR2 FNYEAQ (reference sequence). The CDR3 has 17 amino acids. The CDR3 here is CASSPRGSGSSTDTQYF. In DNA, the CDR3 is TGTGCTAGCAGCCCTCGGGGCAGCGGGAGCAGCACAGATACGCAGTATTTT. Using reference TRBV7-7 and TRBJ2-3 for the parts outside the CDR3, the full variable domain is GAGVSQSPRYKVTKRGQDVTLRCDPISSHATLYWYQQALGQGPEFLTYFNYEAQPDKSGLPSDRFSAERPEGSISTLTIQRTEQRDSAMYRCASSPRGSGSSTDTQYFGPGTRLTVL.

A few counts support this clone. This chain connects TRBV28 to TRBJ2-7; no clear D gene. This CDR3 contains 10 residues. Germline CDR1 and CDR2: MDHEN and SYDVKM. The V end was cut by 5 bases, the J end by 7 bases, with 6 bases between. The CDR3 region has the DNA TGTGCCAGCAGTCGTGGGGAGCAGTACTTC. It translates to CASSRGEQYF.

The rearrangement links TRBV7-2 to TRBJ1-4, with D unclear. The V gene's germline CDR1 is SGHTA and CDR2 FQGNSA. This CDR3 is 15 amino acids long. The V and J ends lost 1 base and 1 base respectively, with 7 bases between them. CDR3 sequence reads: CASSLGGLTNEKLFF. CDR3 DNA: TGTGCCAGCAGCTTAGGCGGGTTAACTAATGAAAAACTGTTTTTT.

The chain employs TRBV5-6 and TRBJ1-3; unclear D gene. The V end was cut by 4 bases, the J end by 1 base, with 12 bases between. This CDR3 has 15 amino acids. Germline lookup yields CDR1 SGHDT and CDR2 YYEEEE. In nucleotides, the CDR3 is TGTGCCAGCAGCGGGCTCGGGGAATCTGGAAACACCATATATTTT. Its protein product is CASSGLGESGNTIYF.

This chain connects TRBV23-1 to TRBJ2-1; possibly TRBD1 for D (5 bases). TRBV23-1 is an ORF, and what it does is uncertain. V was cut by 0 bases and J by 0 bases, with 18 bases left in between. This CDR3 comprises 19 residues. The CDR3 coding sequence is TGCGCCAGCAGTCAATCCCAACGGACATCGGATAACTCCTACAATGAGCAGTTCTTC. It encodes CASSQSQRTSDNSYNEQFF.

In this sample, this clone turned up a few times. This chain uses TRBV5-4 with TRBJ2-1, with 13 bases aligning to TRBD2. V shed 0 bases and J 5 bases; nucleotides not matched to a gene: 2. CDR3 length: 16 residues. Germline CDR1 is SGHNT and CDR2 is YYREEE (reference sequence). Here the CDR3 reads CASSLVTSGRDNEQFF. CDR3 nucleotides: TGTGCCAGCAGCTTGGTTACTAGCGGGAGGGACAATGAGCAGTTCTTC.

J is TRBJ2-7 and V is TRBV18, with 11 bases aligning to TRBD2. The germline V gene has CDR1 KGHSH and CDR2 LQKENI. The CDR3 totals 15 residues. V was pared by 4 bases and J by 1 base, with 3 bases of the junction left unmatched. CDR3 amino acids: CASSLGTSGSYEQYF. The DNA of the CDR3 is TGTGCCAGCTCACTGGGGACTAGCGGTTCCTACGAGCAGTACTTC.